These 9 T cell receptor beta chains originate from one sample sequenced in a study of post-analysis software for immune sequencing data. Their antigens are not known. Each TCR beta cDNA library carried unique molecular identifiers. MiXCR, run by TCRdb on the PCR reads, gives a single entry per CDR3 protein. This sample yields approximately 360,000 distinct CDR3 sequences, of which 30% to 45% are seen a single time; under 15% belongs to the top ten. General study results and limits: In patients, TRBV5-6, TRBV5-1 and TRBV20-1 belonged to roughly five TRBV segments found more frequently than in controls.

Sequenced: blood. The receptors originated from a girl aged 5-17 years with multiple sclerosis.

This clonotype was detected only a few times. The chain combines TRBV27 with TRBJ2-3; no definite D call. Trimming cost V 0 bases and J 0 bases, with 10 bases left between them. This CDR3 has 16 amino acids. CDR1 and CDR2 from the germline V gene are MNHEY and SMNVEV (reference sequence). Here the CDR3 DNA reads TGTGCCAGCAGTTTATCGTATATGGGCAGCACAGATACGCAGTATTTT. It codes for CASSLSYMGSTDTQYF.

The chain joins TRBV7-2 to TRBJ2-6; D remains unclear. V dropped 2 bases and J dropped 1 base, with 3 bases sitting between them. CDR1 is SGHTA and CDR2 is FQGNSA in the germline V gene. This CDR3 has 14 amino acids. The CDR3 protein is CASSLRSGANVLTF. CDR3 in DNA: TGTGCCAGCAGCTTAAGATCTGGGGCCAACGTCCTGACTTTC.

This clonotype was detected a few times. The chain joins TRBV12-3 or TRBV12-4 to TRBJ1-1, with D tentatively TRBD1 (5 bases). With 6 bases removed from V and 0 bases from J, the gap between germline ends came to 14 bases. This CDR3 is built from 15 residues. CDR3 residues: CASSATGTLNTEAFF. DNA for the CDR3: TGTGCCAGCAGCGCTACCGGGACCCTGAACACTGAAGCTTTCTTT.

J is TRBJ1-6 and V is TRBV9; D may be TRBD1 (5 bases). V lost 0 bases, J lost 4 bases, and 5 bases lay in between. Germline loops: CDR1 SGDLS, CDR2 YYNGEE. This CDR3 spans 14 amino acids. The CDR3 nucleotides read TGTGCCAGCAGCGTAGGGACATATAATTCACCCCTCCACTTT. It is translated as CASSVGTYNSPLHF.

This chain uses TRBV20-1 with TRBJ1-5; unclear D gene. The CDR3 spans 15 residues. Trimming pared 0 bases from V and 3 bases from J, leaving 12 bases between. Looked up from germline, CDR1 is DFQATT and CDR2 is SNEGSKA (reference sequence). CDR3: CSARDRAPLNQPQHF. CDR3 in DNA: TGCAGTGCTAGAGATAGGGCACCCCTCAATCAGCCCCAGCATTTT.

This clonotype has just a few counts. The chain carries TRBV20-1 and TRBJ2-1, with a weak D call TRBD1 (5 bases). Trimming left V 3 bases short and J 0 bases short, with 15 bases between. The CDR3 has 16 residues. Germline loops: CDR1 DFQATT, CDR2 SNEGSKA (reference sequence). In DNA form, the CDR3 reads TGCAGTGCTAGGAGCTATAACAGGACCTCCTACAATGAGCAGTTCTTC. Translation gives CSARSYNRTSYNEQFF.

This clonotype was counted at least ten times. This rearrangement joins TRBV20-1 to TRBJ2-1; TRBD1 matches 8 bases. This CDR3 has 15 amino acids. J gave up 3 bases and V 2 bases, and 6 bases lay outside the gene matches. Germline CDR1 is DFQATT and CDR2 is SNEGSKA (reference sequence). Here the CDR3 reads CSARPGQAVYNEQFF. As DNA, the CDR3 is TGCAGTGCTAGACCGGGACAGGCAGTCTACAATGAGCAGTTCTTC.

This chain connects TRBV6-5 to TRBJ1-2; D gene ambiguous. V was clipped by 0 bases and J by 4 bases, with 9 bases between them. This CDR3 contains 14 residues. Germline V CDR1 and CDR2: MNHEY, SVGAGI. The CDR3 is CASSYSESFYGYTF. CDR3 coding DNA: TGTGCCAGCAGTTACTCTGAAAGTTTCTATGGCTACACCTTC.

V gene TRBV4-2 combines with J gene TRBJ2-2; TRBD1 aligns across 8 bases. Looked up from germline, CDR1 is LGHNA and CDR2 is YNFKEQ. Trimming cost V 0 bases and J 7 bases; bases outside gene matches: 13. There are 18 residues in the CDR3. The CDR3 is CASSQDTFRTGSIGELFF. The CDR3 bases are TGTGCCAGCAGCCAAGATACCTTCAGGACAGGGTCGATCGGGGAGCTGTTTTTT.